The source of this T cell receptor beta chain is a study of tumor-infiltrating lymphocytes in glioblastoma multiforme. The V gene's germline CDR1 is SGHAT and CDR2 FQNNGV. The CDR3 loop spans 18 amino acids. Comment on this clonotype: The target antigen is unknown. The junction departs from the called germline gene at one end, perhaps through a read error.

Overall study results and limits: Functional subtype sorting of these T cells was not performed.

Three nested ARM-PCR rounds with V-beta and C-beta primers built TCRB libraries. TCRB-specific cDNA synthesis used 0.45 to 0.5 ug of total RNA. These TCRB libraries lack any described unique molecular identifiers. Each CDR3 protein is one row after TCRdb ran MiXCR on the multiplex PCR reads. The table includes 15,000 to 20,000 distinct CDR3 sequences, 65% to 75% detected once. V is TRBV11-2 and J is TRBJ1-1; TRBD1 is a possible D gene (5 bases). This receptor was obtained from a male donor with glioblastoma. Sequencing was performed on peripheral blood. Here the CDR3 reads CASSLDHPGGVMNTEDFF. In DNA, the CDR3 is TGTGCCAGCAGCTTAGACCATCCGGGGGGTGTTATGAACACTGAAGATTTCTTT. Full variable domain (missing parts from reference TRBV11-2 and TRBJ1-1): EAGVAQSPRYKIIEKRQSVAFWCNPISGHATLYWYQQILGQGPKLLIQFQNNGVVDDSQLPKDRFSAERLKGVDSTLKIQPAKLEDSAVYLCASSLDHPGGVMNTEDFFGQGTRLTVV.